This T cell receptor (beta chain) was sequenced for a study of blood T cell repertoires in COVID-19 (dated by TCRdb to the early 2020s). Notes on the research overall: Samples covering the acute and convalescent phases of COVID-19 were provided by collaborators in the United States, Italy and Spain. The material from the prospective study consisted of cDNA or gDNA derived from T cells, B-cell-depleted T cells, or PBMCs. Deeply sampled blood TCRbeta repertoires from subjects exposed to, actively infected with, or recovered from COVID-19 were included in the dataset. The repertoires were released in a freely available public database meant as a resource for research on the immune response to SARS-CoV-2. Samples came from the ongoing ImmuneRACE study (first 160 participants) plus 1,254 subjects from 6 global collaborators. Nearly every sample came with metadata listing a de-identified subject ID, COVID-19 status, age in years and sex. HLA class I and class II types, where available, came from metadata supplied by the sample provider rather than from assay-based typing. Study-wide conclusions, independent of this receptor: The amount of clinical and demographic metadata varied by source and participant and was provided uncurated.

Whole blood was collected in K2EDTA tubes by collaborating institutions according to the institutions' own protocols. For TCRbeta analysis, collaborator samples were shipped as frozen whole blood, as isolated PBMCs, or as DNA extracted from either sample type. The germline V end is reduced by 11 bases and the J end by 4 bases; junction bases left unmatched: 9. Taken from cysteine to phenylalanine, the CDR3 has 15 residues. The read is trimmed to its CDR3 DNA, 45 bases read in frame from base 1. From the germline V gene (reference sequence), CDR1 is LGHDT and CDR2 is YNNKEL. About this clone: It lacks a known antigen. Base qualities are not at hand, and no much larger clone is one base apart.

TCRbeta CDR3 regions were amplified from genomic DNA by means of the immunoSEQ Assay, a bias-controlled multiplex PCR. The authors' analysis ran thus. Within the assay, amplification of reference gene primers was used to estimate how many nucleated cells each sample contained. To quantify the absolute abundance of each unique TCRbeta CDR3 rearrangement, sequence reads were collapsed and filtered. For each sample, productive Simpson clonality was calculated by taking the square root of Simpson's diversity index across productive rearrangements. Held by TCRdb, this immuneACCESS table contains in-frame sequences only and omits some clones. Under half of the omission traces to an unresolved V gene where checked; the cause of the rest is unknown. Clone size and the V and J calls come from that table; the DNA yielded D and trimming. Within this sample are around 200,000 clones, with around 85% of them counted one time only. Over 2% of the sample lies in the top ten.

The V and J segments used are TRBV3-1 (or the pseudogene TRBV3-2) and TRBJ1-5, with 12 bases matching TRBD1. The sequence was obtained from a woman in her fifties or sixties with acute or convalescent COVID-19. The sequencing sample was made of peripheral blood. At the DNA level, the sequence is TGTGCCTTCTCCCGGGACAGGGGGCTGAATCAGCCCCAGCATTTT. The encoded protein is CAFSRDRGLNQPQHF.